Reported below is one TCR beta chain. This entry comes from a study of blood T cell repertoires in COVID-19. Measured with immunoSEQ multiplex PCR; TCRdb has only the in-frame clones, and not every one. The repertoire holds fewer than 150,000 clones, with 75% to 90% as singletons. The CDR3 loop spans 11 amino acids. The germline V gene encodes CDR1 SNHLY and CDR2 FYNNEI. Trimming stripped 6 bases from V and 10 bases from J, with 12 bases between. This receptor was identified in a woman older than 75 with acute or convalescent COVID-19. The material sequenced was peripheral blood. The gene calls are TRBV2 and TRBJ1-1; a weak D match, TRBD1 (5 bases). The CDR3 reads CASREGTGAFF. CDR3 nucleotide sequence: TGTGCCAGCAGGGAGGGTACAGGAGCTTTCTTT. Using reference TRBV2 and TRBJ1-1 for the parts outside the CDR3, the full variable domain is EPEVTQTPSHQVTQMGQEVILRCVPISNHLYFYWYRQILGQKVEFLVSFYNNEISEKSEIFDDQFSVERPDGSNFTLKIRSTKLEDSAMYFCASREGTGAFFGQGTRLTVV.